These 24 T cell receptor beta chains came from one sample sequenced in a study of shared clonotypes between healthy human individuals. The method was immunoSEQ multiplex PCR; TCRdb's version includes in-frame clones alone and lacks a portion of them. The sample yields 2 million to 2.5 million clones, approximately 94% seen once. Sequencing was carried out using naive CD4+ T cells sorted from blood. The subset: CD45RA+ positively selected. Every receptor here comes from a man aged 18 to 30 in good health.

The genes are TRBV7-2 and TRBJ1-5; D gene uncertain. CDR1 is SGHTA and CDR2 is FQGNSA in the germline V gene. Trimming took off 1 base at V and 11 bases at J, with 18 bases between the two ends. This CDR3 is built from 15 residues. CDR3 residues: CASSLGMTFGGAQHF. DNA for the CDR3: TGTGCCAGCAGCTTAGGGATGACTTTCGGTGGAGCCCAGCATTTT.

This chain connects TRBV30 to TRBJ1-1; TRBD1 is a possible D gene (6 bases). Germline V gene data show CDR1 as GTSNPN and CDR2 as SVGIG (reference sequence). The CDR3 runs to 12 residues. The V end lost 7 bases, the J end lost 4 bases, and 13 bases lay between the germline ends. The DNA for the CDR3 is TGTGCCTCCCGACAGGCCCTCACTGAAGCTTTCTTT. Translated, it gives CASRQALTEAFF. Supplemented by reference TRBV30 and TRBJ1-1, the full variable domain reads SQTIHQWPATLVQPVGSPLSLECTVEGTSNPNLYWYRQAAGRGLQLLFYSVGIGQISSEVPQNLSASRPQDRQFILSSKKLLLSDSGFYLCASRQALTEAFFGQGTRLTVV.

The chain carries TRBV7-9 and TRBJ2-3, with D possibly TRBD1 on 5 matching bases. Between the trimmed V and J ends, which lost 3 bases and 14 bases, there was a span of 15 bases. CDR1 is SEHNR and CDR2 is FQNEAQ in the germline V gene (reference sequence). The CDR3 consists of 12 residues. The CDR3 DNA follows: TGTGCCAGCAGCTTCGGACACCTCGAGACGTATTTT. Amino acid sequence: CASSFGHLETYF.

This clone occurred a few times. V usage is TRBV2 and J usage is TRBJ1-5; TRBD1 might be the D (6 bases). Germline lookup yields CDR1 SNHLY and CDR2 FYNNEI. V was shortened by 6 bases and J by 6 bases, with 12 bases between the two germline ends. The CDR3 runs 13 residues. CDR3 sequence: CASSQGMGQPQHF. The CDR3 nucleotides read TGTGCCAGCAGCCAGGGGATGGGTCAGCCCCAGCATTTT. Filled out from reference TRBV2 and TRBJ1-5, the complete variable domain reads EPEVTQTPSHQVTQMGQEVILRCVPISNHLYFYWYRQILGQKVEFLVSFYNNEISEKSEIFDDQFSVERPDGSNFTLKIRSTKLEDSAMYFCASSQGMGQPQHFGDGTRLSIL.

Remarks on this clone: Other DNA sequences in the same sample also yield this CDR3. V gene TRBV28 combines with J gene TRBJ1-2; possible D gene TRBD1, 6 bases. The V gene's germline CDR1 is MDHEN and CDR2 SYDVKM. This CDR3 has 12 residues. The V end was cut by 5 bases, the J end by 4 bases, with 8 bases between. The chain's CDR3 is CASSRDIYGYTF. The DNA for the CDR3 is TGTGCCAGCAGTCGGGACATCTATGGCTACACCTTC.

A word on this clone: The sample has other DNA sequences that encode this CDR3 too. The chain employs TRBV30 and TRBJ1-5; D gene uncertain. The germline V gene has CDR1 GTSNPN and CDR2 SVGIG (reference sequence). Trimming took 1 base from V and 1 from J, leaving 5 bases between them. The CDR3 covers 13 residues. The CDR3 DNA reads TGTGCCTGGAGTGGGTCCAGCAATCAGCCCCAGCATTTT. It is translated as CAWSGSSNQPQHF.

On this clone: Other DNA sequences of this sample code for an identical CDR3. V is TRBV7-2 and J is TRBJ2-1; weak D call: TRBD1 (6 bases). Germline CDR1 SGHTA, CDR2 FQGNSA. V gave up 5 bases and J gave up 1 base, with 9 bases separating them. The CDR3 spans 14 residues. This CDR3 reads CASSPGQSYNEQFF. CDR3 DNA sequence: TGTGCCAGCAGCCCTGGACAGTCCTACAATGAGCAGTTCTTC.

The V call is TRBV19, the J call TRBJ2-1, with 10 bases identical to TRBD2. The CDR3 is 16 residues long. After removal of 7 bases from V and 4 bases from J, the junction contained 10 bases not matched to a gene. Germline CDR1 is LNHDA and CDR2 is SQIVND (reference sequence). The chain's CDR3 is CASKASGRGGYNEQFF. Written as DNA, the CDR3 is TGTGCCAGTAAGGCTAGCGGGAGAGGGGGGTACAATGAGCAGTTCTTC.

This chain joins TRBV7-9 and TRBJ2-1, with a tentative D call TRBD1 (6 bases). The CDR3 is made up of 15 amino acids. Germline V gene sequence: CDR1 SEHNR, CDR2 FQNEAQ (reference sequence). The V end was cut by 5 bases, the J end by 4 bases, with 15 bases between. CDR3 in DNA: TGTGCCAGCAGCCCCCGGGACATTTTTTACAATGAGCAGTTCTTC. This gives the protein CASSPRDIFYNEQFF.

The CDR3 DNA reads as TGTGCCAGCAGTGGACTAGCGGTGAAACCCCACGAGCAGTACTTC. Amino acids: CASSGLAVKPHEQYF. The chain links TRBV25-1 to TRBJ2-7, with 9 bases identical to TRBD2. The germline V gene encodes CDR1 MGHDK and CDR2 SYGVNS. Trimming took 4 bases from V and 5 from J; bases not matched to a gene: 9. This CDR3 spans 15 amino acids.

The genes are TRBV11-2 and TRBJ2-5, with D unresolved. This CDR3 region has 14 residues. Germline CDR1 reads SGHAT; CDR2 reads FQNNGV. V was cut by 8 bases and J by 7 bases, with 20 bases left in between. This CDR3 is CASGWTVPGVTQYF. The CDR3 nucleotides are TGTGCCAGCGGTTGGACGGTGCCCGGTGTGACCCAGTACTTC.

In regard to this clone: Other DNA variants within this sample encode the same CDR3. The chain carries TRBV29-1 and TRBJ2-5, with a tentative D call TRBD1 (5 bases). The CDR3 has 12 amino acids. Trimming left V 7 bases short and J 0 bases short, with 9 bases between. Germline V gene sequence: CDR1 SQVTM, CDR2 ANQGSEA. CDR3 nucleotides: TGCAGCGGAGGACATTACCAAGAGACCCAGTACTTC. It specifies CSGGHYQETQYF.

This chain joins TRBV7-2 and TRBJ1-2, with D uncertain. The CDR3 spans 12 residues. Trimming removed 1 base from V and 4 bases from J, with 4 bases in between. Germline V CDR1 and CDR2: SGHTA, FQGNSA. The CDR3 is CASSLVAYGYTF. CDR3 bases: TGTGCCAGCAGCTTAGTTGCCTATGGCTACACCTTC.

This rearrangement joins TRBV2 to TRBJ2-7; D not certain. With 8 bases removed from V and 3 bases from J, the gap between germline ends came to 20 bases. The length of the CDR3 is 15 residues. Germline-derived CDR1 and CDR2 are SNHLY and FYNNEI. CDR3 residues: CASLPDGKLGYEQYF. The CDR3 DNA is TGTGCCAGCCTTCCAGACGGTAAACTTGGCTACGAGCAGTACTTC.

CDR3 residues: CASSLASVGTGTARAKNIQYF. CDR3 nucleotides: TGCGCCAGCAGCTTGGCCTCGGTTGGGACAGGGACAGCGAGAGCCAAAAACATTCAGTACTTC. The V call is TRBV5-1, the J call TRBJ2-4; 9 nucleotides match TRBD1. The CDR3 contains 21 residues. The V segment lost 0 bases and the J segment 0 bases; nucleotides outside the gene matches: 16. From germline, CDR1 is SGHRS and CDR2 YFSETQ.

This clone was counted a single time. The CDR3 spells CASSMDRGASPLHF. The CDR3 bases are TGTGCCAGTAGTATGGACAGGGGTGCTTCACCCCTCCACTTT. The V and J genes are TRBV19 and TRBJ1-6; 9 bases line up with TRBD1. The CDR3 totals 14 residues. Germline CDR1 is LNHDA and CDR2 is SQIVND (reference sequence). V lost 3 bases and J lost 9; bases outside the gene matches: 3.

The chain has TRBV30 and TRBJ1-2, with 9 bases lining up with TRBD1. CDR3 length: 12 residues. Germline V gives CDR1 GTSNPN, CDR2 SVGIG (reference sequence). After removal of 4 bases from V and 9 bases from J, the junction contained 6 bases not matched to a gene. The CDR3 nucleotides are TGTGCCTGGAACCTCGGGACAGGGAGCTACACCTTC. This gives the protein CAWNLGTGSYTF.

V and J are TRBV29-1 and TRBJ2-5, with 7 positions matching TRBD1. CDR3 length equals 15 residues. The V segment lost 4 bases and the J segment 4 bases; nucleotides outside the gene matches: 12. The V gene's germline CDR1 is SQVTM and CDR2 ANQGSEA. The CDR3 sequence: CSVGPDRPVGETQYF. The CDR3 DNA sequence: TGCAGCGTTGGCCCGGACAGGCCGGTGGGAGAGACCCAGTACTTC.

The rearrangement links TRBV23-1 to TRBJ2-1; D uncertain. TRBV23-1 falls under the ORF class, with uncertain function. The V and J ends lost 3 bases and 0 bases respectively, with 9 bases between them. This CDR3 has 15 amino acids. CDR3 in DNA: TGCGCCAGCAGTCACCCTAAATGCTCCTACAATGAGCAGTTCTTC. Translating it yields CASSHPKCSYNEQFF.

The J gene is TRBJ1-5, the V gene TRBV27, with a weak D call TRBD1 (6 bases). Trimming cost V 5 bases and J 10 bases, with 21 bases left between them. Germline CDR1 reads MNHEY; CDR2 reads SMNVEV (reference sequence). This CDR3 spans 15 amino acids. DNA for the CDR3: TGTGCCAGCAGTCCCGGGACAAGTTCCGCCAATCCCCAGCATTTT. This gives the protein CASSPGTSSANPQHF.

This chain joins TRBV7-3 and TRBJ2-1, with 13 bases fitting TRBD2. Unmatched junction bases numbered 10, after V lost 4 bases and J lost 4 bases. CDR3 length: 18 residues. Per germline, CDR1 SGHTA and CDR2 FQGTGA. CDR3 protein: CASSSRGLAGASYNEQFF. CDR3 nucleotide sequence: TGTGCCAGCAGCTCGAGAGGACTAGCGGGGGCTTCTTACAATGAGCAGTTCTTC.

This rearrangement joins TRBV29-1 to TRBJ2-1; TRBD2 agrees at 7 bases. V lost 5 bases to trimming and J lost 3 bases; unmatched junction nucleotides: 4. The CDR3 extends over 13 amino acids. Germline V gene sequence: CDR1 SQVTM, CDR2 ANQGSEA. CDR3 sequence (DNA): TGCAGCGTTTGGGGACTATACTACAATGAGCAGTTCTTC. It translates to CSVWGLYYNEQFF.

CDR3 nucleotide sequence: TGTGCCAGCAGCCGACCGAAACTCTCTGGAAACACCATATATTTT. As protein: CASSRPKLSGNTIYF. The rearrangement links TRBV5-6 to TRBJ1-3, with unresolved D. V lost 4 bases and J lost 0, with 11 bases in between. This CDR3 region has 15 residues. CDR1 SGHDT and CDR2 YYEEEE come from the germline V gene.

Comments on this clone: The sample contains more than one DNA sequence encoding this CDR3. The rearrangement uses TRBV10-3 and TRBJ2-3, with TRBD2 matching over 10 bases. V gave up 6 bases and J gave up 0 bases; unmatched junction bases: 3. Germline V gene lookup returns CDR1 ENHRY and CDR2 SYGVKD. CDR3 size: 15 residues. The CDR3 loop reads CAIRASGGSTDTQYF. For the CDR3, the DNA is TGTGCCATCAGAGCTAGCGGGGGTAGCACAGATACGCAGTATTTT.